This T cell receptor (beta chain) was identified in a study of healthy donors' naive CD4 and CD8 T cells. CD4+CD8-CD45RO-CD45RA+ cells were naive CD4+; CD8+CD4-CD45RA+CD27bright cells were naive CD8+. A linear amplification protocol produced the TCR libraries from 400 to 550 ng of total RNA. MiXCR, applied by TCRdb to the reads, yields one record per CDR3 protein. The repertoire consists of 200,000 or so distinct CDR3 sequences, with 65% to 75% occurring once and the leading ten covering less than 2.5%. Germline lookup yields CDR1 SGHAT and CDR2 FQNNGV. This CDR3 comprises 14 residues. V was clipped by 4 bases and J by 8 bases; unmatched bases: 8. In the case of this clonotype: Its antigen is unknown.

Study observations and caveats: The study did not address homeostatic proliferation effects in naive T cells. Chains were not paired, since alpha and beta were sequenced in bulk. A reported CD4+/CD8+ bias affected most V and J genes in naive cells.

This chain uses TRBV11-2 with TRBJ2-1; 7 nucleotides line up with TRBD2. The sample taken for sequencing was naive CD4+ and CD8+ T cells sorted from blood, pooled from several donors. The TCR was taken from a pool of human donors in good health; the sample pools cells from several healthy donors. In DNA, the CDR3 is TGTGCCAGCAGCTCCACGGGAGGTGGCGATGAGCAGTTCTTC. Protein sequence: CASSSTGGGDEQFF.